This T cell receptor beta chain was observed in a study of blood T cell repertoires in COVID-19. Overall study: COVID-19 samples from acute and convalescent phases originated in the United States, Italy and Spain. In each case, the material was cDNA or gDNA derived from T cells, B-cell-depleted T cells, or PBMCs.

Patients of the Seattle cohort, enrolled during active infection, were followed longitudinally. In the authors' workflow: How many nucleated cells were present was estimated from reference gene primer amplification. The repertoire was sequenced with immunoSEQ multiplex PCR; TCRdb's copy has only in-frame clones and lacks some. Clone size and the V and J calls come from that table; the DNA yielded D and trimming. The sample carries roughly 100,000 clones, roughly four fifths recorded once. In germline, CDR1 is SNHLY, CDR2 FYNNEI. This CDR3 region has 15 residues. Losses at the gene ends were 6 bases for V and 1 base for J; bases not matched to a gene: 7. This clone was detected once.

The sample comprised peripheral blood. This TCR came from a man older than 75 with COVID-19, enrolled during active disease. V is TRBV2 and J is TRBJ1-1, with TRBD1 identical over 8 bases. The CDR3 DNA reads as TGTGCCAGCAGACGAGACAGGGGTGGGAACACTGAAGCTTTCTTT. Its translation is CASRRDRGGNTEAFF.